These 7 T cell receptor beta chains were sequenced from one sample in a study of long-term antiretroviral therapy in people with HIV. Researchers report immunoSEQ v3.0 was run at survey level. Sequenced by immunoSEQ multiplex PCR; TCRdb stores in-frame clones only, minus some. The top ten hold over 4% of the sample, which has about 25,000 clones, roughly 77% seen once. Here the sequenced sample was unsorted PBMCs, taken 0.5 years after starting antiretroviral therapy. Source of these receptors: a woman aged 40 to 55 with HIV.

V usage is TRBV6-5 and J usage is TRBJ2-7; unclear D gene. Trimming pared 6 bases from V and 6 bases from J, leaving 18 bases between. Germline V lookup: CDR1 MNHEY, CDR2 SVGAGI. This CDR3 contains 14 residues. DNA for the CDR3: TGTGCCAGCAGACCAAGCATACTCGGTGGCGAGCAGTACTTC. Its translation is CASRPSILGGEQYF.

J is TRBJ2-3 and V is TRBV19, with D hard to call. CDR1 and CDR2 from the germline V gene are LNHDA and SQIVND (reference sequence). Between the trimmed V and J ends, which lost 7 bases and 0 bases, there was a span of 11 bases. CDR3 length: 14 amino acids. The CDR3 DNA reads TGTGCCAGTACCCACCCACCTAGCACAGATACGCAGTATTTT. Protein: CASTHPPSTDTQYF.

This chain uses TRBV5-1 with TRBJ2-5, with TRBD2 matching 8 bases. The CDR3 spans 15 residues. The V gene's germline CDR1 is SGHRS and CDR2 YFSETQ. The ends lost 2 bases at V and 5 bases at J; junction bases unmatched: 8. CDR3 nucleotides: TGCGCCAGCAGCTTTGCGGGGGGCGTGCGGGAGACCCAGTACTTC. Encoded protein: CASSFAGGVRETQYF.

The chain has TRBV6-1 and TRBJ2-5; the match to TRBD1 covers 7 bases. From germline, CDR1 is MNHNS and CDR2 SASEGT. The CDR3 consists of 14 residues. Trimming cost V 4 bases and J 5 bases; bases outside gene matches: 7. The DNA of the CDR3 is TGTGCCAGCAGTGCGACAGGGAACGGGGAGACCCAGTACTTC. Its protein is CASSATGNGETQYF.

This chain connects TRBV7-9 to TRBJ2-7; 9 nucleotides agree with TRBD1. J gave up 1 base and V 5 bases, and 6 bases lay outside the gene matches. The CDR3 spans 15 residues. From germline, CDR1 is SEHNR and CDR2 FQNEAQ (reference sequence). CDR3 sequence: CASSKDRGLSYEQYF. The CDR3 DNA follows: TGTGCCAGCAGCAAGGACAGGGGCCTATCCTACGAGCAGTACTTC.

The rearrangement links TRBV4-3 to TRBJ2-7, with D uncertain. Germline CDR1 reads LGHNA; CDR2 reads YSLEER. The V end lost 0 bases, the J end lost 0 bases, and 6 bases lay between the germline ends. The CDR3 contains 14 residues. In DNA form, the CDR3 reads TGCGCCAGCAGCCAAGATCTGGGCTCCTACGAGCAGTACTTC. This sequence encodes CASSQDLGSYEQYF.

V and J are TRBV2 and TRBJ1-1; the D is unclear. The V end lost 6 bases, the J end lost 0 bases, and 5 bases lay between the germline ends. Germline V gene data show CDR1 as SNHLY and CDR2 as FYNNEI. The CDR3 is made up of 12 amino acids. The CDR3: CASRVLNTEAFF. CDR3 sequence (DNA): TGTGCCAGCAGGGTATTGAACACTGAAGCTTTCTTT.